The TCR beta chain described here comes from a study of regulatory T cells in long-lasting Graves disease (dated by TCRdb to the early 2020s). Notes on the research overall: Newly diagnosed Graves' disease patients had taken antithyroid drugs for less than 3 months. This study used TCR sequencing and RNA sequencing of peripheral blood to compare persistent Graves' disease patients against newly diagnosed Graves' disease patients. The study was conducted in China and was registered as a clinical trial. A total of around 35 samples underwent TCR sequencing, from roughly 13 patients with persistent Graves' disease and some 20 patients with newly diagnosed Graves' disease.

The investigation overall reported the following: Patients with persistent disease shared more public clonotypes (about 3,000) than newly diagnosed patients did (approximately 990). Preferential use of TRBV28, TRBJ1-2 and TRBJ2-5 was observed in persistent disease, whereas TRBV20-1 and TRBJ2-1 were favored in newly diagnosed disease. Because the primary lesion, thyroid tissue, could not be accessed, the study looked at peripheral blood alone. Sequencing and analysis were restricted to the TCR beta chain. Persistent Graves' disease patients showed lower TCR Shannon entropy and fewer highly expanded clones than newly diagnosed patients, suggesting clonal expansion. The small sample size was acknowledged by the authors as a limitation that may reduce accuracy.

The time point label corresponds to: newly diagnosed GD, antithyroid drugs for less than 3 months. For both TCR sequencing and RNA sequencing, RNA was extracted from PBMCs in TRIzol. Graves' disease was diagnosed according to American Thyroid Association guidelines. Recruitment of patients was carried out at an endocrinology department in Xi'an, China. From each patient, roughly 9 milliliters of peripheral blood was collected into an EDTA anticoagulant tube. PBMCs were isolated by Ficoll Paque Plus density gradient separation without further T cell sorting. RNA quality was checked with an Agilent 2100 Bioanalyzer and agarose gel, and concentration with a NanoDrop 2000. At the junction V is shortened by 7 bases and J by 2 bases, with 15 bases in between. CDR1 and CDR2 were assigned from the germline V gene as SGHRS and YFSETQ. The CDR3 sequence holds 15 residues, the cysteine and phenylalanine included. The kept DNA is CDR3 alone, 45 bases in frame from the first base.

With regard to this clonotype: Its recognized antigen is unknown. Base quality data are lacking; no much larger clone is found one base away.

The method behind the library was multiplex PCR. The reads were generated on an Illumina HiSeq 4000. CDR3 regions were amplified by Arm-PCR with iRepertoire HTBI primers to construct TCR beta libraries. Before sequencing, the PCR products underwent gel purification. The source study handled its data this way. Across samples, 62 TRBV and 14 TRBJ segments were identified and used for gene usage analysis of CDR3 amino acid clonotypes. COPE and FqMerger were used to merge filtered high-quality paired reads into contigs. BLAST was used to align contigs to IMGT TRBV, TRBD and TRBJ reference genes, and CDR3 was defined according to IMGT. Any clonotype with a frequency above 0.1% was counted as a highly expanded clone. Repertoire diversity was measured by Shannon entropy, and V-J evenness by the Gini coefficient. Clonotypes shared by more than one individual were considered public. TCRdb redid the processing of the public reads, applying fastp at Q25 and MiXCR, and retained in-frame beta chains. Entries that share a CDR3 protein sequence are merged under the most common genes and DNA. The V and J calls reflect TCRdb's pipeline rather than the authors' work. This sample is represented by over 500,000 distinct CDR3 sequences; roughly 16% of them were singletons. The ten largest clones represent 15% to 20% of the sample.

The same data also contributed to another study, on T cells in Graves' hyperthyroidism and ophthalmopathy. The second study reports: Stable Graves' hyperthyroidism was defined as the absence of progression to ophthalmopathy over 18 months of follow-up. Hyperthyroidism patients were aged 18 to 65 years and newly diagnosed, with disease duration of less than 2 months. Exclusion was applied to patients with uncontrolled infections, other autoimmune diseases, pregnancy or lactation. Diagnoses were based on clinical symptoms, serum thyroxine and TRAb, thyroid ultrasound and orbital computed tomography. A first-round RT-PCR of the TCR CDR3 used the HTBI primer set with the Qiagen OneStep RT-PCR kit. Blood samples also contained most of the expanded thyroid clonotypes (frequency above 0.001), which suggests that blood repertoires may reflect thyroid immune responses. Ophthalmopathy was separated from stable hyperthyroidism by a 13 V-J signature model, with over 85% sensitivity and approximately 81% specificity obtained in cross-validation and 80%/75% obtained in testing. During validation, the model predicted progression to ophthalmopathy a median of approximately six months ahead of onset, with more than 60% sensitivity and roughly 72% specificity. A discovery cohort of fewer than 110 patients, fewer than 50 with Graves' ophthalmopathy and 55 to 65 with stable Graves' hyperthyroidism, was used to find distinguishing TCR V-J signatures. Prospective prediction of ophthalmopathy was tested in an independent validation cohort consisting of about 20 hyperthyroidism patients and about 17 patients who later progressed to ophthalmopathy. The approximately 100 discovery patients were randomly divided into training and test sets at a 7:3 ratio. In about 6 Graves' hyperthyroidism patients, the study also compared T-cell repertoires from thyroid tissue with T-cell repertoires from blood. Once sampling was done, hyperthyroidism patients were given methimazole at a starting dose of 30 mg daily, whereas ophthalmopathy patients were given high-dose intravenous methylprednisolone. Libraries were constructed in a second round of multiplex PCR, after which size selection and purification were performed. Libraries were sequenced paired-end with 100 bp reads on an Illumina HiSeq2000. SOAPnuke was used to process the raw data, throwing out any read that contained adapters or uncalled bases, had a mean Phred below 15, or lacked an exact constant-primer or identifier match. High-quality paired reads were merged with COPE v1.2.5, and unique nucleotide sequences were defined as clonotypes. Clonotypes were aligned to IMGT TRBV, TRBD and TRBJ reference segments using MiTCR v1.1. Analysis was restricted to V-J combinations with a frequency above 0.0001, which covered roughly 99% of repertoires. A TCS score was defined as the ratio of F50 (clonal expansion) to E x V (chaos), with BLOSUM62-based TCRdist applied between CDR3 peptides within each V-J. Welch's t-statistics and random forest reduced some 510 V-J features to roughly 13, which were used in a naive Bayes classifier (R e1071). Sample size was not statistically predetermined, and investigators were not blinded to group allocation. The paper describes TCR Vbeta CDR3 sequencing of 130 to 150 peripheral blood samples, made up of some 42 ophthalmopathy patients, roughly 75 hyperthyroidism patients and approximately 17 progressor patients.

The chain uses TRBV5-1 and TRBJ1-4, and possibly TRBD1, on 5 matching bases. The material was peripheral blood mononuclear cells (PBMCs), obtained at new diagnosis, from a patient treated with antithyroid drugs. The receptor comes from a woman aged 25 to 39 with Graves disease. Donor details come from another sample of the same person, matched by shared clones. The CDR3 sequence is CASRRGLVTNEKLFF. The DNA sequence reads TGCGCCAGCCGAAGGGGTTTAGTCACTAATGAAAAACTGTTTTTT.